This passage covers 24 T cell receptor beta chains from one sample sequenced in a study of low-dose radiotherapy and immunotherapy resistance in tumors. Primers used for first-strand cDNA, a TRAV- and TRBV-specific set, covered both alpha and beta chains. TCR amplification used around 19 PCR cycles, a constant-region primer and a V-primer adapter. MiXCR, run by TCRdb on the reads, gives a single entry per CDR3 protein. The data contain about 9,800 distinct CDR3 sequences, approximately 72% of them seen just once; the ten biggest clones take up over 1.1%. Receptors originate from a human donor with advanced metastatic prostate, ovarian, gallbladder or colorectal cancer (not recorded which). This table probably holds off-target reads from a library built for another chain.

The chain links TRBV12-3 or TRBV12-4 to TRBJ2-2; TRBD1 or TRBD2 may be the D gene (5 bases each). This CDR3 spans 18 amino acids. V dropped 3 bases and J dropped 1 base, with 18 bases sitting between them. CDR3 residues: CASSLPRLGTGNTGELFF. CDR3 in DNA: TGTGCCAGCAGTTTGCCGCGGTTGGGGACGGGGAACACCGGGGAGCTGTTTTTT.

J is TRBJ1-3 and V is TRBV28; D not resolved. Germline V gene data show CDR1 as MDHEN and CDR2 as SYDVKM. The V end was cut by 9 bases, the J end by 6 bases, with 18 bases between. The CDR3 totals 14 residues. DNA of the CDR3: TGTGCCAGTTGCGACACACCACCCTTAAACACCATATATTTT. Amino acid sequence: CASCDTPPLNTIYF.

This clonotype came up a few times. The CDR3 region is CASSVLGAGTEAFF. The CDR3 nucleotides are TGTGCCAGCAGCGTACTGGGGGCGGGTACTGAAGCTTTCTTT. The J gene is TRBJ1-1, the V gene TRBV9, with D perhaps matching TRBD1 (6 bases). The V end lost 1 base, the J end lost 5 bases, and 12 bases lay between the germline ends. From germline, CDR1 is SGDLS and CDR2 YYNGEE. The CDR3 spans 14 residues. Using reference TRBV9 and TRBJ1-1 for the parts outside the CDR3, the full variable domain is DSGVTQTPKHLITATGQRVTLRCSPRSGDLSVYWYQQSLDQGLQFLIQYYNGEERAKGNILERFSAQQFPDLHSELNLSSLELGDSALYFCASSVLGAGTEAFFGQGTRLTVV.

This clonotype was counted only a few times. The chain links TRBV7-2 to TRBJ2-7; perhaps D is TRBD1 or TRBD2 (6 bases each). Germline V gene lookup returns CDR1 SGHTA and CDR2 FQGNSA. The ends were cut back, 3 bases at V and 0 bases at J, with 12 bases in the middle. The CDR3 totals 15 residues. CDR3 in amino acids: CASSLGAGYSYEQYF. CDR3 DNA sequence: TGTGCCAGCAGCTTGGGGGCGGGGTACTCCTACGAGCAGTACTTC.

This CDR3 is CATGTSADTQYF. The CDR3 region has the DNA TGTGCCACCGGCACTAGCGCAGATACGCAGTATTTT. J is TRBJ2-3 and V is TRBV28; 7 bases fit TRBD2. The CDR3 runs 12 residues. The germline gives CDR1 MDHEN, CDR2 SYDVKM. The V segment lost 10 bases and the J segment 4 bases; nucleotides outside the gene matches: 5.

The chain is built from TRBV5-4 and TRBJ1-6; 10 bases fit TRBD1. The germline V gene has CDR1 SGHNT and CDR2 YYREEE (reference sequence). The V gene end was trimmed by 4 bases and the J gene end by 7 bases; junction bases not matched to a gene: 2. The CDR3 has 14 residues. The CDR3 reads CASSTGQGNSPLHF. The DNA for the CDR3 is TGTGCCAGCAGCACGGGACAGGGGAATTCACCCCTCCACTTT. Complete variable domain (other parts from reference TRBV5-4 and TRBJ1-6): ETGVTQSPTHLIKTRGQQVTLRCSSQSGHNTVSWYQQALGQGPQFIFQYYREEENGRGNFPPRFSGLQFPNYSSELNVNALELDDSALYLCASSTGQGNSPLHFGNGTRLTVT.

This clonotype was recorded once. The V call is TRBV2, the J call TRBJ2-7; D unclear. V lost 6 bases and J 7 bases, leaving 13 bases between the germline ends. CDR1 SNHLY and CDR2 FYNNEI come from the germline V gene. CDR3 length: 12 residues. CDR3 in DNA: TGTGCCAGCAGCCAAAAGGGCGTGGAGCAGTACTTC. Protein sequence: CASSQKGVEQYF.

V usage is TRBV5-1 and J usage is TRBJ2-7, with D perhaps TRBD2 (5 bases). Per the germline V gene, CDR1 is SGHRS and CDR2 is YFSETQ. V shed 4 bases and J shed 5 bases, with 16 bases lying between them. This CDR3 has 14 amino acids. The CDR3 DNA is TGCGCCAGCAGCCGCAGCGGTCCAAGGGACGAGCAGTACTTC. This gives the protein CASSRSGPRDEQYF.

The rearrangement joins TRBV6-5 to TRBJ1-2; maybe TRBD1 (6 bases). Germline V gene data show CDR1 as MNHEY and CDR2 as SVGAGI. The CDR3 runs to 13 residues. V was trimmed by 7 bases and J by 4 bases, leaving 13 bases between them. CDR3 DNA sequence: TGTGCCAGCAAGAAGACAGGCGGCTATGGCTACACCTTC. Translation gives CASKKTGGYGYTF.

The V gene is TRBV10-3, the J gene TRBJ1-1; 7 nucleotides line up with TRBD1. Trimming took 4 bases from V and 5 from J; bases not matched to a gene: 7. The CDR3 has 14 amino acids. Germline assignment: CDR1 ENHRY and CDR2 SYGVKD. The CDR3 loop is CAISGRQGLTEAFF. As DNA, the CDR3 is TGTGCCATCAGTGGCCGACAGGGATTGACTGAAGCTTTCTTT.

This clonotype was seen more than once but under ten times. This sequence joins TRBV29-1 and TRBJ1-1; 12 bases are shared with TRBD1. Germline V CDR1 and CDR2: SQVTM, ANQGSEA. CDR3 length equals 16 residues. V shed 1 base, J shed 5 bases, and the junction held 8 bases outside the gene matches. The CDR3 DNA sequence: TGCAGCGTTGAAGGAGTTGCGGGACAGGGGGCAACTGAAGCTTTCTTT. Protein: CSVEGVAGQGATEAFF.

The chain links TRBV20-1 to TRBJ2-5, with a tentative D call TRBD2 (5 bases). The length of the CDR3 is 12 residues. Trimming left V 6 bases short and J 4 bases short, with 12 bases between. The V gene's germline CDR1 is DFQATT and CDR2 SNEGSKA (reference sequence). The CDR3 loop reads CSARGYGETQYF. DNA for the CDR3: TGCAGTGCGCGAGGGTACGGAGAGACCCAGTACTTC.

This chain uses TRBV9 with TRBJ2-1, with D unresolved. Trimming cost V 3 bases and J 4 bases, with 14 bases left between them. Per germline, CDR1 SGDLS and CDR2 YYNGEE. The CDR3 runs 15 residues. This CDR3 is CASSADGGGYNEQFF. The CDR3 coding sequence is TGTGCCAGCAGCGCCGACGGTGGCGGTTACAATGAGCAGTTCTTC. The full variable domain, rest sourced from reference TRBV9 and TRBJ2-1, is DSGVTQTPKHLITATGQRVTLRCSPRSGDLSVYWYQQSLDQGLQFLIQYYNGEERAKGNILERFSAQQFPDLHSELNLSSLELGDSALYFCASSADGGGYNEQFFGPGTRLTVL.

J is TRBJ2-7 and V is TRBV5-6, with 11 bases aligning to TRBD2. V lost 0 bases, J lost 7 bases, and 0 bases stayed unmatched. This CDR3 has 13 residues. The germline V gene has CDR1 SGHDT and CDR2 YYEEEE. The CDR3 bases are TGTGCCAGCAGCTTGGGACTAGCGGGGGAGCAGTACTTC. Translating it yields CASSLGLAGEQYF.

This rearrangement joins TRBV5-6 to TRBJ1-4; no clear D gene. The CDR3 runs 13 residues. Germline V CDR1 and CDR2: SGHDT, YYEEEE. Trimming left V 1 base short and J 5 bases short, with 6 bases between. Here the CDR3 DNA reads TGTGCCAGCAGCTTGAGAGAAAATGAAAAACTGTTTTTT. It is translated as CASSLRENEKLFF.

The chain carries TRBV5-4 and TRBJ1-3, with D possibly TRBD1 on 5 matching bases. This CDR3 region has 17 residues. Germline assignment: CDR1 SGHNT and CDR2 YYREEE (reference sequence). V was cut by 0 bases and J by 1 base, with 14 bases left in between. CDR3 nucleotides: TGTGCCAGCAGCTTGGGGCAGGGTGAACGGTCTGGAAACACCATATATTTT. This gives the protein CASSLGQGERSGNTIYF.

V gene TRBV5-5 combines with J gene TRBJ1-5; 9 bases agree with TRBD1. CDR1 is SGHKS and CDR2 is YYEKEE in the germline V gene (reference sequence). V lost 3 bases and J lost 6; bases outside the gene matches: 4. The CDR3 is made up of 14 amino acids. The CDR3 reads CASSSGTGTQPQHF. As DNA, the CDR3 is TGTGCCAGCAGCTCCGGGACAGGGACTCAGCCCCAGCATTTT.

The chain carries TRBV5-5 and TRBJ2-7; 12 bases match TRBD2. The CDR3 length is 15 residues. The V gene's germline CDR1 is SGHKS and CDR2 YYEKEE (reference sequence). The V segment lost 2 bases and the J segment 4 bases; nucleotides outside the gene matches: 4. The CDR3 loop is CASSLLGLAGYEQYF. In DNA, the CDR3 is TGTGCCAGCAGCTTACTGGGACTAGCGGGTTACGAGCAGTACTTC.

This chain uses TRBV28 with TRBJ1-1; 7 positions agree with TRBD1. There are 13 residues in the CDR3. Germline assignment: CDR1 MDHEN and CDR2 SYDVKM. The trim removed 8 bases at V and 0 bases at J, leaving 3 bases unmatched. This CDR3 is CASQGELNTEAFF. CDR3 coding DNA: TGTGCCAGCCAGGGGGAATTGAACACTGAAGCTTTCTTT.

The chain is built from TRBV5-6 and TRBJ2-1; D is unresolved. CDR3 size: 14 residues. V lost 4 bases, J lost 3 bases, and 11 bases lay in between. Germline V gene data show CDR1 as SGHDT and CDR2 as YYEEEE. CDR3 in amino acids: CASSPLPIYNEQFF. In nucleotides, the CDR3 is TGTGCCAGCAGCCCTCTCCCTATCTACAATGAGCAGTTCTTC.

J is TRBJ2-7 and V is TRBV6-2 or TRBV6-3; TRBD1 matches 7 bases. The CDR3 is made up of 15 amino acids. Germline CDR1 is MNHEY and CDR2 is SVGEGT. The V gene end was trimmed by 3 bases and the J gene end by 3 bases; junction bases not matched to a gene: 8. CDR3 in DNA: TGTGCCAGCAGTTATCCACGGACAGGCCACTACGAGCAGTACTTC. Translation: CASSYPRTGHYEQYF.

This clonotype has a handful of counts. The rearrangement uses TRBV5-5 and TRBJ2-5, with 7 bases identical to TRBD2. J gave up 2 bases and V 0 bases, and 4 bases lay outside the gene matches. Germline CDR1 reads SGHKS; CDR2 reads YYEKEE (reference sequence). This CDR3 contains 15 residues. CDR3 amino acids: CASSLAGLEQETQYF. CDR3 nucleotides: TGTGCCAGCAGCTTGGCCGGACTAGAACAAGAGACCCAGTACTTC.

The chain recombines TRBV3-1 with TRBJ2-1; no definite D call. Germline lookup yields CDR1 LGHDT and CDR2 YNNKEL (reference sequence). V was pared by 6 bases and J by 7 bases, with 16 bases between. CDR3 size: 14 residues. CDR3 amino acids: CASSLFNVPNEQFF. The CDR3 bases are TGTGCCAGCAGTCTATTTAACGTTCCTAATGAGCAGTTCTTC.

The gene calls are TRBV28 and TRBJ2-7, with TRBD2 matching over 7 bases. Germline trimming cut 2 bases from V and 7 bases from J; bases unmatched to any gene: 8. This CDR3 is built from 14 residues. Germline values: CDR1 MDHEN, CDR2 SYDVKM. CDR3 sequence: CASSLGLADGEQYF. The DNA for the CDR3 is TGTGCCAGCAGTTTAGGCCTAGCGGACGGGGAGCAGTACTTC.